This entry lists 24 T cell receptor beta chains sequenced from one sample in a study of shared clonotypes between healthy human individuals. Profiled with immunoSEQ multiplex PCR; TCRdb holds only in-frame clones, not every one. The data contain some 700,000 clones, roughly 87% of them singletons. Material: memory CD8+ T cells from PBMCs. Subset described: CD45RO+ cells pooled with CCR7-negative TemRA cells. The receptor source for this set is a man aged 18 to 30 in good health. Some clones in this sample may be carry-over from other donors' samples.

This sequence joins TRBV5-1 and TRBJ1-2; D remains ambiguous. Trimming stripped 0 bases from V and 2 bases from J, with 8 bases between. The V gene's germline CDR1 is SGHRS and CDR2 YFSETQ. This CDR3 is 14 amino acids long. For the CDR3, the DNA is TGCGCCAGCAGCTTGGACCTATCGAACTATGGCTACACCTTC. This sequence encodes CASSLDLSNYGYTF. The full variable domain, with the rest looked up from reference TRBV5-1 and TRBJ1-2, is KAGVTQTPRYLIKTRGQQVTLSCSPISGHRSVSWYQQTPGQGLQFLFEYFSETQRNKGNFPGRFSGRQFSNSRSEMNVSTLELGDSALYLCASSLDLSNYGYTFGSGTRLTVV.

CDR3 sequence: CASSQAPPDRSEGLNGYTF. The CDR3 region has the DNA TGCGCCAGCAGCCAGGCTCCCCCGGACAGGTCCGAGGGTCTGAATGGCTACACCTTC. J is TRBJ1-2 and V is TRBV4-1; 7 bases fit TRBD1. CDR3 length equals 19 residues. The ends lost 3 bases at V and 6 bases at J; junction bases unmatched: 22. Germline values: CDR1 MGHRA, CDR2 YSYEKL.

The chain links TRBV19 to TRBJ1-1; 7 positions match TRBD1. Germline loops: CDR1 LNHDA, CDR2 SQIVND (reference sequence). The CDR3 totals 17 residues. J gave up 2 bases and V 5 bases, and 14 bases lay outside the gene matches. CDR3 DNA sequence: TGTGCCAGTAGTCCTCGCGAATGGACAGGCCGAAACACTGAAGCTTTCTTT. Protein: CASSPREWTGRNTEAFF.

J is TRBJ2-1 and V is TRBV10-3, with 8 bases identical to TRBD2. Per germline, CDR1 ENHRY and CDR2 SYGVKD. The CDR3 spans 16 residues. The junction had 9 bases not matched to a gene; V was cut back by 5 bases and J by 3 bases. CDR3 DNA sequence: TGTGCCATCAGTCCACCTACTAGCGGAGACTACAATGAGCAGTTCTTC. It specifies CAISPPTSGDYNEQFF.

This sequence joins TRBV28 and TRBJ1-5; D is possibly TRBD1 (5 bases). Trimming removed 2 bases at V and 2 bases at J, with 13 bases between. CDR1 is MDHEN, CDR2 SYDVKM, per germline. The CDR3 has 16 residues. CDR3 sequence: CASSLIHKGRNQPQHF. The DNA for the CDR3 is TGTGCCAGCAGTTTAATCCATAAGGGACGCAATCAGCCCCAGCATTTT.

The CDR3 sequence: CASSLETSGRAETQYF. CDR3 in DNA: TGTGCCAGCAGCTTAGAGACTAGCGGGAGGGCAGAGACCCAGTACTTC. This chain uses TRBV7-2 with TRBJ2-5; 14 bases match TRBD2. After removal of 1 base from V and 4 bases from J, the junction contained 2 bases not matched to a gene. In germline, CDR1 is SGHTA, CDR2 FQGNSA. The length of the CDR3 is 16 residues.

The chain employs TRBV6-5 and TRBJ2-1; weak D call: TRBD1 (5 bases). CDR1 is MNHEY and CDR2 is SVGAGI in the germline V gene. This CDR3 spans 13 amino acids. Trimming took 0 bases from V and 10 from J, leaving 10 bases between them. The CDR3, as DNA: TGTGCCAGCAGTTACTCTCTCAGGGCCGAGCAGTTCTTC. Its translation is CASSYSLRAEQFF.

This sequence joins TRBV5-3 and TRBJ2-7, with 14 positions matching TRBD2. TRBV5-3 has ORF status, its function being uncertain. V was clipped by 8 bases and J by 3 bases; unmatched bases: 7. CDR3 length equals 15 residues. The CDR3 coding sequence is TGTGCCAGGACTAGCGGGAGGGCCTTCCTCTACGAGCAGTACTTC. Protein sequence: CARTSGRAFLYEQYF.

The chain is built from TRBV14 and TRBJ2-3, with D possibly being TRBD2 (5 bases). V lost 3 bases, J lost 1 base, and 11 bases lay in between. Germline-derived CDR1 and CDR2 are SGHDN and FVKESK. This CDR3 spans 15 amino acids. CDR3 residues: CASSHDRDRTDTQYF. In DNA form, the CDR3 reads TGTGCCAGCAGCCATGACCGGGATCGCACAGATACGCAGTATTTT.

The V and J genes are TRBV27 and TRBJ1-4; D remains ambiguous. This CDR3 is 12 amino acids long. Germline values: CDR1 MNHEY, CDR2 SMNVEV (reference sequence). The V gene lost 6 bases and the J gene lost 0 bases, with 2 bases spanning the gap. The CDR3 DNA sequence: TGTGCCAGCAGGACAACTAATGAAAAACTGTTTTTT. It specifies CASRTTNEKLFF.

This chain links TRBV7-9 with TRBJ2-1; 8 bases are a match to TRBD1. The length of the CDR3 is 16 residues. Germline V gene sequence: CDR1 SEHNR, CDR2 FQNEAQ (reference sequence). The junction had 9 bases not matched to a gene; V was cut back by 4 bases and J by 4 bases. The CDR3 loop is CASSWTGKGDYNEQFF. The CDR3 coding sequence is TGTGCCAGCAGCTGGACAGGGAAGGGAGATTACAATGAGCAGTTCTTC. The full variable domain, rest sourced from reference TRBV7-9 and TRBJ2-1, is DTGVSQNPRHKITKRGQNVTFRCDPISEHNRLYWYRQTLGQGPEFLTYFQNEAQLEKSRLLSDRFSAERPKGSFSTLEIQRTEQGDSAMYLCASSWTGKGDYNEQFFGPGTRLTVL.

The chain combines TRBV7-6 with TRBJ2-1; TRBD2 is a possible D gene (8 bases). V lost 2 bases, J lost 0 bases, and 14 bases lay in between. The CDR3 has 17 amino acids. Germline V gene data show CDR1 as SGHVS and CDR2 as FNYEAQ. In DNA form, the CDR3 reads TGTGCCAGCAGCTTAAATAGCGGGGACAGCTCCTACAATGAGCAGTTCTTC. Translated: CASSLNSGDSSYNEQFF.

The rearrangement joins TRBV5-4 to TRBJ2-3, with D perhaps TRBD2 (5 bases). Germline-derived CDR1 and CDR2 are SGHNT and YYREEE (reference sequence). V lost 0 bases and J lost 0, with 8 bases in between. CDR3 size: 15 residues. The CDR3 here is CASSLDGGSTDTQYF. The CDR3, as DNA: TGTGCCAGCAGCTTGGATGGCGGGAGCACAGATACGCAGTATTTT.

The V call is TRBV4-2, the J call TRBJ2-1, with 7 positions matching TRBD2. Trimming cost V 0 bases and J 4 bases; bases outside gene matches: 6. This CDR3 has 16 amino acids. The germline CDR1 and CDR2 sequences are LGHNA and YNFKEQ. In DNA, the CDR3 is TGTGCCAGCAGCCAAGAGGGCGGGAGAAGATACAATGAGCAGTTCTTC. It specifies CASSQEGGRRYNEQFF.

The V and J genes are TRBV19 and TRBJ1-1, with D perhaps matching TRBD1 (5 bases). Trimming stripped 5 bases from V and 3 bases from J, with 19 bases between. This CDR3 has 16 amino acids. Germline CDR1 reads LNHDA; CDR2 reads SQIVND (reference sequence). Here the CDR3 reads CASSLTLGGVDTEAFF. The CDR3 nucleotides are TGTGCCAGTAGTCTAACCCTAGGAGGGGTGGACACTGAAGCTTTCTTT.

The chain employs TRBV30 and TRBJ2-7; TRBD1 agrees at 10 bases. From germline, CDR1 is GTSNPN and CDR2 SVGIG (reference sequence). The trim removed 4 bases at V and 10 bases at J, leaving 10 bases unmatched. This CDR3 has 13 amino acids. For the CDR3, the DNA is TGTGCCTGGACCGGGACAGGGGTGCCGCGCCAGTACTTC. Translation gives CAWTGTGVPRQYF.

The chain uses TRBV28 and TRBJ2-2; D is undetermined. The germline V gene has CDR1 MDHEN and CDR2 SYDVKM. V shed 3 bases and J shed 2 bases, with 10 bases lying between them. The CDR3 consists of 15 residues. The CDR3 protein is CASSFLSVNTGELFF. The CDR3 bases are TGTGCCAGCAGTTTTCTGAGTGTTAACACCGGGGAGCTGTTTTTT. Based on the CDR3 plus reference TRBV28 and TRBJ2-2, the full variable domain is DVKVTQSSRYLVKRTGEKVFLECVQDMDHENMFWYRQDPGLGLRLIYFSYDVKMKEKGDIPEGYSVSREKKERFSLILESASTNQTSMYLCASSFLSVNTGELFFGEGSRLTVL.

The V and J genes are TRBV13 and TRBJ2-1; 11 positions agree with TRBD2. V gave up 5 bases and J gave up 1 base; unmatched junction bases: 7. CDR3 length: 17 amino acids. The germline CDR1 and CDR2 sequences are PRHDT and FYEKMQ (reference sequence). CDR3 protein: CASSTPGLAVSYNEQFF. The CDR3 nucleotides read TGTGCCAGCAGCACCCCGGGACTAGCGGTATCCTACAATGAGCAGTTCTTC.

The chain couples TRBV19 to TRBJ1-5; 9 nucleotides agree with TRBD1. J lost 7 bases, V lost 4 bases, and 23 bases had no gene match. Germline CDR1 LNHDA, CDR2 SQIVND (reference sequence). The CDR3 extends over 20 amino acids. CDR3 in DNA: TGTGCCAGTAGTAGGGGGCCCCAGGAATTTCGGACAGGGGAAGGACAGCCCCAGCATTTT. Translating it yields CASSRGPQEFRTGEGQPQHF.

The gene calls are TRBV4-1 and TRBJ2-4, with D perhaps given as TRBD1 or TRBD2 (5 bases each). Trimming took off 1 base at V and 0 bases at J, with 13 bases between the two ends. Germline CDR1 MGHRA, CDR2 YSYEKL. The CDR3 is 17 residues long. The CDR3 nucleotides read TGCGCCAGCAGCCAAGTACTGGGGGTTGTAGCCAAAAACATTCAGTACTTC. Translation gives CASSQVLGVVAKNIQYF.

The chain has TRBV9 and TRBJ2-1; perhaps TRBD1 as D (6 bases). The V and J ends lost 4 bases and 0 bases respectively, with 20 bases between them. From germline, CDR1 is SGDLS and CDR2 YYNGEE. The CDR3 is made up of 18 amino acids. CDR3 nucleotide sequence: TGTGCCAGCAGCACTCGAAGCCGAGGGACAAGCTCCTACAATGAGCAGTTCTTC. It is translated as CASSTRSRGTSSYNEQFF.

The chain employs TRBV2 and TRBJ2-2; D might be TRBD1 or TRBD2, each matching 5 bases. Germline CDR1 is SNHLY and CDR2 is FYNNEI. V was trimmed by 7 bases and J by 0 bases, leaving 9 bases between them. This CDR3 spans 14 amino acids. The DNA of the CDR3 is TGTGCCAGCACTGAGGGGTCGAACACCGGGGAGCTGTTTTTT. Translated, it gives CASTEGSNTGELFF.

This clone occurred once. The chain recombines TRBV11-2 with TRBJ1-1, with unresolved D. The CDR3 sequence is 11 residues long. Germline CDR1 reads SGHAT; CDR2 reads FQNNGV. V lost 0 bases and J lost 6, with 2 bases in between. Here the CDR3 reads CASSLDAEAFF. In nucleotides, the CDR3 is TGTGCCAGCAGCTTAGACGCTGAAGCTTTCTTT.

CDR3 sequence reads: CASSLVSDEQYF. The CDR3, as DNA: TGTGCCAGCAGCTTAGTATCGGACGAGCAGTACTTC. This chain links TRBV7-9 with TRBJ2-7, with unresolved D. Trimming left V 1 base short and J 5 bases short, with 6 bases between. CDR3 length: 12 amino acids. CDR1 SEHNR and CDR2 FQNEAQ come from the germline V gene (reference sequence).